The source of this T cell receptor beta chain is a study of OX40 agonist ivuxolimab in advanced cancers. This CDR3 contains 15 residues. CDR1 is MNHEY, CDR2 SMNVEV, per germline (reference sequence). The ends lost 5 bases at V and 3 bases at J; junction bases unmatched: 6. The study, taken as a whole, reports: Average numbers of expanded clones were greater in CD8+ T cells than in CD4+.

Sequencing was performed with immunoSEQ multiplex PCR; in TCRdb, only in-frame clones are kept and a portion is missing. The table has some 74,000 clones, about 82% seen once; the top ten hold around 6.9%. A remark on this clone: Its specificity is unknown.

The specimen comprised CD4+ or CD8+ T cells sorted from blood, sampled in a trial of the OX40 agonist ivuxolimab. The V call is TRBV27, the J call TRBJ2-7, with TRBD2 matching over 11 bases. The origin of this receptor is an adult with an advanced solid tumor such as melanoma, head and neck, liver or kidney cancer. Here the CDR3 DNA reads TGTGCCAGCAGTAACCACGGGACTAGCGGCTACGAGCAGTACTTC. Translating gives CASSNHGTSGYEQYF.